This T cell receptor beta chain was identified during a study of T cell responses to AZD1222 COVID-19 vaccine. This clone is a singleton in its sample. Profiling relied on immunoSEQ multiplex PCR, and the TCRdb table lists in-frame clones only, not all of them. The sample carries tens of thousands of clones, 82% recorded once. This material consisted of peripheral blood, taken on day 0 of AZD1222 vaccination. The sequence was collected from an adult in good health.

The CDR3 is CASSSGQATDTQYF. The CDR3, as DNA: TGTGCCAGCAGCTCCGGACAGGCCACAGATACGCAGTATTTT. This chain joins TRBV11-3 and TRBJ2-3, with TRBD1 identical over 7 bases. The CDR3 contains 14 residues. The V and J ends lost 4 bases and 2 bases, in that order; junction bases with no gene match: 3. Germline V gene sequence: CDR1 SGHNT, CDR2 YENEEA.